These 30 T cell receptor beta chains were sequenced from one sample in a study of blood T cell repertoires in COVID-19. The method was immunoSEQ multiplex PCR; TCRdb's version includes in-frame clones alone and lacks a portion of them. The data show about 80,000 clones, 65% to 90% seen once. Sequencing input: peripheral blood. These TCRs come from a man aged 50 to 59 with COVID-19, enrolled during active disease.

The V and J genes are TRBV11-2 and TRBJ2-7; a weak D match, TRBD2 (6 bases). The ends were cut back, 1 base at V and 5 bases at J, with 15 bases in the middle. The CDR3 runs 15 residues. From germline, CDR1 is SGHAT and CDR2 FQNNGV. CDR3 sequence (DNA): TGTGCCAGCAGCTTAGCTAGCGCCCACCGGCACGAGCAGTACTTC. Translating it yields CASSLASAHRHEQYF.

This chain joins TRBV10-3 and TRBJ1-3, with D possibly TRBD1 on 6 matching bases. V lost 3 bases and J lost 0, with 9 bases in between. The CDR3 runs 15 residues. Germline V gene data show CDR1 as ENHRY and CDR2 as SYGVKD. CDR3 DNA: TGTGCCATCAGTGACCCGACAGGCTCTGGAAACACCATATATTTT. Its protein product is CAISDPTGSGNTIYF.

V is TRBV27 and J is TRBJ2-5; weak D call: TRBD2 (6 bases). The CDR3 is made up of 14 amino acids. Germline V lookup: CDR1 MNHEY, CDR2 SMNVEV (reference sequence). V lost 7 bases and J lost 7, with 19 bases in between. DNA for the CDR3: TGTGCCAGCAAAGGCGGGGCTATTGGAGGGACCCAGTACTTC. The encoded protein is CASKGGAIGGTQYF.

V gene TRBV19 combines with J gene TRBJ1-2; no definite D call. CDR1 is LNHDA, CDR2 SQIVND, per germline (reference sequence). V dropped 7 bases and J dropped 4 bases, with 13 bases sitting between them. The CDR3 covers 13 residues. In DNA form, the CDR3 reads TGTGCCAGTACTGAGGCCCCGGCCTATGGCTACACCTTC. The encoded protein is CASTEAPAYGYTF.

V and J are TRBV3-1 (or the pseudogene TRBV3-2) and TRBJ1-6; TRBD1 aligns across 9 bases. V gave up 3 bases and J gave up 9 bases; unmatched junction bases: 15. Germline CDR1 is LGHDT and CDR2 is YNNKEL (reference sequence). The CDR3 length is 18 residues. CDR3 nucleotide sequence: TGTGCCAGCAGCCACCGGGACAGGGCCTCTAGTTGGGGTTCACCCCTCCACTTT. Its translation is CASSHRDRASSWGSPLHF.

The chain combines TRBV20-1 with TRBJ1-1; a possible D gene is TRBD1 (6 bases). This CDR3 spans 12 amino acids. Germline V CDR1 and CDR2: DFQATT, SNEGSKA (reference sequence). V was cut by 3 bases and J by 7 bases, with 12 bases left in between. This CDR3 is CSASLGGLEAFF. The CDR3, as DNA: TGCAGTGCTAGTCTCGGGGGGCTTGAAGCTTTCTTT.

This clone came up a few times. The chain employs TRBV6-2 or TRBV6-3 and TRBJ1-1; TRBD1 aligns across 7 bases. This CDR3 comprises 14 residues. In germline, CDR1 is MNHEY, CDR2 SVGEGT. J lost 6 bases, V lost 0 bases, and 4 bases had no gene match. CDR3 DNA sequence: TGTGCCAGCAGTTACTCGGGGACAGTTCCTGAAGCTTTCTTT. Protein product: CASSYSGTVPEAFF.

J is TRBJ2-7 and V is TRBV28; 11 bases line up with TRBD2. The germline CDR1 and CDR2 sequences are MDHEN and SYDVKM. The J segment lost 4 bases and the V segment lost 5 bases, leaving 7 bases of the junction unmatched. This CDR3 comprises 15 residues. The CDR3 reads CASSPGLAVLYEQYF. DNA for the CDR3: TGTGCCAGCAGTCCGGGACTAGCGGTACTTTACGAGCAGTACTTC.

This clone was counted only a few times. V usage is TRBV4-1 and J usage is TRBJ1-6, with D perhaps TRBD1 (6 bases). Germline V lookup: CDR1 MGHRA, CDR2 YSYEKL. This CDR3 has 17 residues. Trimming pared 0 bases from V and 0 bases from J, leaving 9 bases between. This chain's CDR3 is CASSQDRGGSYNSPLHF. The CDR3 bases are TGCGCCAGCAGCCAAGATAGGGGGGGCTCCTATAATTCACCCCTCCACTTT.

The sample holds one count of this clone. The rearrangement joins TRBV6-2 or TRBV6-3 to TRBJ2-1, with 8 positions matching TRBD2. The CDR3 has 15 residues. Germline CDR1 MNHEY, CDR2 SVGEGT. J was trimmed by 2 bases and V by 4 bases; bases with no gene match: 4. This CDR3 is CASSSAGEAYNEQFF. DNA for the CDR3: TGTGCCAGCAGTTCAGCGGGAGAAGCCTACAATGAGCAGTTCTTC.

This chain connects TRBV12-3 or TRBV12-4 to TRBJ2-7; 7 bases map to TRBD1. The CDR3 sequence is 13 residues long. Trimming took 5 bases from V and 2 from J; bases not matched to a gene: 3. CDR3 in DNA: TGTGCCAGCAGTCGGGACAGAGCCTACGAGCAGTACTTC. This encodes CASSRDRAYEQYF.

The chain is built from TRBV19 and TRBJ1-4; D is perhaps TRBD1 (6 bases). The CDR3 is 15 amino acids. The V and J ends lost 5 bases and 4 bases respectively, with 14 bases between them. Per germline, CDR1 LNHDA and CDR2 SQIVND (reference sequence). For the CDR3, the DNA is TGTGCCAGTAGTCCAGGACAGTCGTATAATGAAAAACTGTTTTTT. Encoded protein: CASSPGQSYNEKLFF.

This clone was seen more than once but under ten times. V is TRBV19 and J is TRBJ1-1, with D unclear. The CDR3 extends over 14 amino acids. Deletions cut 3 bases from V and 4 bases from J, with 12 bases between. The germline V gene encodes CDR1 LNHDA and CDR2 SQIVND (reference sequence). Here the CDR3 reads CASSISYYSTEAFF. In DNA, the CDR3 is TGTGCCAGTAGTATTTCATATTATAGCACTGAAGCTTTCTTT.

The J gene is TRBJ2-3, the V gene TRBV7-6; no reliable D call. The V gene lost 4 bases and the J gene lost 0 bases, with 11 bases spanning the gap. The CDR3 sequence is 15 residues long. Germline V gene sequence: CDR1 SGHVS, CDR2 FNYEAQ. The CDR3, as DNA: TGTGCCAGCAGCTCTAGAGGTGCTAGCACAGATACGCAGTATTTT. This gives the protein CASSSRGASTDTQYF.

This chain uses TRBV19 with TRBJ1-5, with 9 positions matching TRBD1. Germline V CDR1 and CDR2: LNHDA, SQIVND (reference sequence). Trimming cost V 7 bases and J 4 bases; bases outside gene matches: 2. This CDR3 has 13 residues. The CDR3 sequence: CASNGQGNQPQHF. Here the CDR3 DNA reads TGTGCCAGTAACGGACAGGGGAATCAGCCCCAGCATTTT. Full variable domain (rest looked up from reference TRBV19 and TRBJ1-5): DGGITQSPKYLFRKEGQNVTLSCEQNLNHDAMYWYRQDPGQGLRLIYYSQIVNDFQKGDIAEGYSVSREKKESFPLTVTSAQKNPTAFYLCASNGQGNQPQHFGDGTRLSIL.

This chain uses TRBV9 with TRBJ1-3, with TRBD1 matching over 10 bases. With 0 bases clipped from V and 7 bases from J, the junction kept 7 bases outside the gene matches. Germline V lookup: CDR1 SGDLS, CDR2 YYNGEE. The length of the CDR3 is 16 residues. The CDR3 coding sequence is TGTGCCAGCAGCGTAGGTGATCAGGGACAGGGGAACACCATATATTTT. This translates into CASSVGDQGQGNTIYF. The full variable domain, in which reference TRBV9 and TRBJ1-3 provide the parts outside the CDR3, is DSGVTQTPKHLITATGQRVTLRCSPRSGDLSVYWYQQSLDQGLQFLIQYYNGEERAKGNILERFSAQQFPDLHSELNLSSLELGDSALYFCASSVGDQGQGNTIYFGEGSWLTVV.

The V gene is TRBV19, the J gene TRBJ1-2; tentative D call: TRBD1 (5 bases). This CDR3 spans 15 amino acids. Germline V gives CDR1 LNHDA, CDR2 SQIVND (reference sequence). V shed 5 bases and J shed 3 bases, with 16 bases lying between them. The CDR3 sequence: CASSSRVGEDYGYTF. The CDR3 nucleotides read TGTGCCAGTAGTTCCAGGGTAGGGGAAGACTATGGCTACACCTTC. The full variable domain, its missing parts supplied by reference TRBV19 and TRBJ1-2, is DGGITQSPKYLFRKEGQNVTLSCEQNLNHDAMYWYRQDPGQGLRLIYYSQIVNDFQKGDIAEGYSVSREKKESFPLTVTSAQKNPTAFYLCASSSRVGEDYGYTFGSGTRLTVV.

This chain links TRBV29-1 with TRBJ2-1, with 8 nucleotides matching TRBD2. The CDR3 is 14 residues long. The germline CDR1 and CDR2 sequences are SQVTM and ANQGSEA. V lost 3 bases, J lost 5 bases, and 6 bases stayed unmatched. The CDR3 loop is CSVEGKAGDNEQFF. The CDR3 DNA is TGCAGCGTTGAGGGAAAAGCGGGGGACAATGAGCAGTTCTTC.

CDR3 loop: CASSIDRENTEAFF. Written as DNA, the CDR3 is TGTGCCAGTAGTATCGACAGGGAGAACACTGAAGCTTTCTTT. This rearrangement joins TRBV19 to TRBJ1-1, with 7 bases identical to TRBD1. This CDR3 spans 14 amino acids. The germline gives CDR1 LNHDA, CDR2 SQIVND (reference sequence). Unmatched junction bases numbered 2, after V lost 3 bases and J lost 1 base.

The rearrangement joins TRBV6-5 to TRBJ2-7; the match to TRBD2 covers 7 bases. Germline-derived CDR1 and CDR2 are MNHEY and SVGAGI. The CDR3 consists of 13 residues. The V segment lost 7 bases and the J segment 6 bases; nucleotides outside the gene matches: 9. CDR3 nucleotide sequence: TGTGCCAGCATGGAGGCGGGAGCGCGCGAGCAGTACTTC. It encodes CASMEAGAREQYF.

The V call is TRBV7-2, the J call TRBJ2-4; the match to TRBD2 covers 7 bases. V lost 3 bases to trimming and J lost 6 bases; unmatched junction nucleotides: 11. Germline CDR1 and CDR2: SGHTA and FQGNSA. The CDR3 covers 16 residues. CDR3 loop: CASSFQSARELNIQYF. The DNA for the CDR3 is TGTGCCAGCAGCTTTCAATCGGCGCGGGAGTTAAACATTCAGTACTTC.

This chain joins TRBV5-6 and TRBJ1-2; D not resolved. This CDR3 region has 11 residues. V shed 1 base and J shed 9 bases, with 7 bases lying between them. CDR1 SGHDT and CDR2 YYEEEE come from the germline V gene. In DNA form, the CDR3 reads TGTGCCAGCAGCTTGCTATCGAGCTACACCTTC. Residues: CASSLLSSYTF.

The chain links TRBV6-5 to TRBJ1-1; TRBD1 matches at 7 bases. Germline V gives CDR1 MNHEY, CDR2 SVGAGI. Trimming removed 5 bases from V and 6 bases from J; junction bases left unmatched: 6. The CDR3 length is 13 residues. In DNA, the CDR3 is TGTGCCAGCAGTAAACGGACAGGCTCTGAAGCTTTCTTT. Translating gives CASSKRTGSEAFF.

Only one count was recorded for this clone. The gene calls are TRBV5-1 and TRBJ1-3; D remains unclear. Trimming took off 4 bases at V and 0 bases at J, with 8 bases between the two ends. Germline V gene sequence: CDR1 SGHRS, CDR2 YFSETQ. The CDR3 covers 14 residues. The CDR3 protein is CASSSESSGNTIYF. Here the CDR3 DNA reads TGCGCCAGCAGCAGCGAGTCCTCTGGAAACACCATATATTTT.

The rearrangement joins TRBV28 to TRBJ1-5; TRBD1 matches 10 bases. Germline loops: CDR1 MDHEN, CDR2 SYDVKM. The CDR3 has 16 amino acids. V lost 8 bases to trimming and J lost 7 bases; unmatched junction nucleotides: 14. The chain's CDR3 is CASFTLRQGAWQPQHF. CDR3 nucleotide sequence: TGTGCCAGCTTTACTCTTCGACAGGGGGCGTGGCAGCCCCAGCATTTT.

The rearrangement links TRBV19 to TRBJ1-4, with TRBD1 matching 7 bases. Per the germline V gene, CDR1 is LNHDA and CDR2 is SQIVND (reference sequence). The J segment lost 2 bases and the V segment lost 7 bases, leaving 7 bases of the junction unmatched. The CDR3 sequence is 15 residues long. In DNA, the CDR3 is TGTGCCAGTAACAGGGGATCGTGGACTAATGAAAAACTGTTTTTT. Amino acid sequence: CASNRGSWTNEKLFF.

This clone was detected only a few times. The chain carries TRBV11-3 and TRBJ2-2; the D gene is possibly TRBD1 (6 bases). V was pared by 1 base and J by 5 bases, with 11 bases between. Germline loops: CDR1 SGHNT, CDR2 YENEEA. The CDR3 sequence is 15 residues long. The CDR3 here is CASSLGQERTGELFF. DNA for the CDR3: TGTGCCAGCAGCTTAGGACAGGAGAGAACCGGGGAGCTGTTTTTT.

The chain carries TRBV9 and TRBJ1-1; perhaps TRBD1 as D (5 bases). Germline V gene lookup returns CDR1 SGDLS and CDR2 YYNGEE. V lost 0 bases and J lost 0, with 6 bases in between. CDR3 length: 14 amino acids. The CDR3 DNA is TGTGCCAGCAGCGTAGGACAGCTGAACACTGAAGCTTTCTTT. Residues: CASSVGQLNTEAFF.

The rearrangement uses TRBV24-1 and TRBJ2-5; the match to TRBD1 covers 10 bases. The V gene end was trimmed by 3 bases and the J gene end by 5 bases; junction bases not matched to a gene: 5. This CDR3 comprises 15 residues. Germline V lookup: CDR1 KGHDR, CDR2 SFDVKD. The CDR3 is CATSDVGQGLETQYF. The CDR3 nucleotides read TGTGCCACCAGTGATGTGGGACAGGGGTTGGAGACCCAGTACTTC.

A single count supports this clone. The V gene is TRBV24-1, the J gene TRBJ2-3, with TRBD2 as a possible D gene (7 bases). V lost 7 bases and J lost 4, with 29 bases in between. From germline, CDR1 is KGHDR and CDR2 SFDVKD. The CDR3 consists of 19 residues. The CDR3 spells CATSTSRGGGSGGPDTQYF. CDR3 nucleotide sequence: TGTGCCACCAGCACCTCTCGTGGGGGCGGGAGCGGCGGACCAGATACGCAGTATTTT.